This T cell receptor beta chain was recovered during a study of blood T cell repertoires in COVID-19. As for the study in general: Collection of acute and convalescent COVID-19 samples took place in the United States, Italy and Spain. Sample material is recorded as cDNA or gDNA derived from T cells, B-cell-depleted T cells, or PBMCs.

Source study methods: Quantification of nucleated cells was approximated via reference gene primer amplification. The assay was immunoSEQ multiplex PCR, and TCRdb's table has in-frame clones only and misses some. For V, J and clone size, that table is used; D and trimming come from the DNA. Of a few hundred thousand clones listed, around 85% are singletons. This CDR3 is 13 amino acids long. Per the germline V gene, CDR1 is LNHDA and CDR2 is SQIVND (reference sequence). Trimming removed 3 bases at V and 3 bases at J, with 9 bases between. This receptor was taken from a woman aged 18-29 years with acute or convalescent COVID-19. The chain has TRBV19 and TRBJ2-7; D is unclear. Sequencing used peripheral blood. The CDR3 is CASSITRFYEQYF. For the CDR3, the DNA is TGTGCCAGTAGTATTACCAGGTTCTACGAGCAGTACTTC. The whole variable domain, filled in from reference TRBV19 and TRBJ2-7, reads DGGITQSPKYLFRKEGQNVTLSCEQNLNHDAMYWYRQDPGQGLRLIYYSQIVNDFQKGDIAEGYSVSREKKESFPLTVTSAQKNPTAFYLCASSITRFYEQYFGPGTRLTVT.